A selection of T cell receptor beta chains follows, all from one sample in a study of human T cells and chemical hapten exposure. From the RACE reads, TCRdb called clonotypes with MiXCR, one entry per CDR3 protein. This sample has tens of thousands of distinct CDR3 sequences; 5.5% occur once, and the top ten carry around 13%. The sample was whole blood. Source of these receptors: a human donor in good health. Some clones in this sample may be carry-over from other donors' samples. Each CDR3 is given with its conserved first and last residue. D genes are given only for firm matches. Not every row has a clone size; where given, it reads once, few, many or a size class.

abundance: NA; d_gene: NA; j_gene: TRBJ1-1; v_gene: TRBV12-3/TRBV12-4; CDR3nt: TGTGCCAGCAGTTTCGGGCAGCGACTGAACACTGAAGCTTTCTTT; CDR3aa: CASSFGQRLNTEAFF
abundance: many; d_gene: TRBD1; j_gene: TRBJ1-5; v_gene: TRBV12-3/TRBV12-4; CDR3nt: TGTGCCAGCAGCCCTAGGACAGGGGAAGGCAATCAGCCCCAGCATTTT; CDR3aa: CASSPRTGEGNQPQHF
abundance: many; d_gene: TRBD1; j_gene: TRBJ2-1; v_gene: TRBV12-3/TRBV12-4; CDR3nt: TGTGCCAGCAGTCTCGGACAGGGGTTCAATGAGCAGTTCTTC; CDR3aa: CASSLGQGFNEQFF
abundance: few; d_gene: TRBD2; j_gene: TRBJ2-3; v_gene: TRBV20-1; CDR3nt: TGCAGTGCTGAGGGATCCGTAGCGGGGAGCACAGATACGCAGTATTTT; CDR3aa: CSAEGSVAGSTDTQYF
abundance: few; d_gene: TRBD1; j_gene: TRBJ2-1; v_gene: TRBV5-1; CDR3nt: TGCGCCAGCAGCTTGGGACAGGGCGAGATCAATGAGCAGTTCTTC; CDR3aa: CASSLGQGEINEQFF
abundance: many; d_gene: TRBD2; j_gene: TRBJ2-1; v_gene: TRBV2; CDR3nt: TGTGCCAGCAGTGAAGCGGGGTGGCTAGCGGCTAATTCCTACAATGAGCAGTTCTTC; CDR3aa: CASSEAGWLAANSYNEQFF
abundance: few; d_gene: NA; j_gene: TRBJ1-1; v_gene: TRBV20-1; CDR3nt: TGCAGTGCTCCCCCAGCTCAGGGGTGGAACACTGAAGCTTTCTTT; CDR3aa: CSAPPAQGWNTEAFF
abundance: many; d_gene: NA; j_gene: TRBJ1-4; v_gene: TRBV4-2; CDR3nt: TGTGCCAGCAGCCAAGATATCGGGGACGGGGAAAAACTGTTTTTT; CDR3aa: CASSQDIGDGEKLFF
abundance: many; d_gene: TRBD2; j_gene: TRBJ2-2; v_gene: TRBV5-6; CDR3nt: TGTGCCAGCAGCTTAACTAGCGCGAACACCGGGGAGCTGTTTTTT; CDR3aa: CASSLTSANTGELFF
abundance: NA; d_gene: NA; j_gene: TRBJ1-1; v_gene: TRBV7-2; CDR3nt: TGTGCCAGCAGCCCTAGGGGAGGTGGTGAAGCTTTCTTT; CDR3aa: CASSPRGGGEAFF
abundance: few; d_gene: TRBD1; j_gene: TRBJ1-4; v_gene: TRBV7-9; CDR3nt: TGTGCCAGCAGCTCCGGGACAGGGTTTAACGAAAAACTGTTTTTT; CDR3aa: CASSSGTGFNEKLFF
abundance: many; d_gene: NA; j_gene: TRBJ1-1; v_gene: TRBV6-1; CDR3nt: TGTGCCAGCAGTGAATCCTGGCAAACCCCTGAAGCTTTCTTT; CDR3aa: CASSESWQTPEAFF
abundance: many; d_gene: NA; j_gene: TRBJ2-7; v_gene: TRBV7-2; CDR3nt: TGTGCCAGCAGTCCGAAGGTCGGAGGGGGACCCGAGCAGTACTTC; CDR3aa: CASSPKVGGGPEQYF
abundance: few; d_gene: NA; j_gene: TRBJ2-5; v_gene: TRBV27; CDR3nt: TGTGCCAGCAGTTTAATCGGTAGCGCATGGACTTGGCGGACCCAGTACTTC; CDR3aa: CASSLIGSAWTWRTQYF
abundance: medium-sized; d_gene: TRBD2; j_gene: TRBJ2-3; v_gene: TRBV5-1; CDR3nt: TGCGCCAGCAGGAGCGGGAGTGGGCCCAGCACAGATACGCAGTATTTT; CDR3aa: CASRSGSGPSTDTQYF
abundance: many; d_gene: NA; j_gene: TRBJ2-7; v_gene: TRBV27; CDR3nt: TGTGCCAGCAGTTTTGTACAGTCTCTATACGAGCAGTACTTC; CDR3aa: CASSFVQSLYEQYF
abundance: many; d_gene: TRBD2; j_gene: TRBJ2-7; v_gene: TRBV28; CDR3nt: TGTGCCAGCTGGACTAGCGGGAGGGCCCTCTCCTACGAGCAGTACTTC; CDR3aa: CASWTSGRALSYEQYF
abundance: many; d_gene: TRBD2; j_gene: TRBJ2-5; v_gene: TRBV7-8; CDR3nt: TGTGCCAGCAGTTCCTTAGCGGGGAACCGTTTTGAGACCCAGTACTTC; CDR3aa: CASSSLAGNRFETQYF
abundance: few; d_gene: TRBD1; j_gene: TRBJ1-1; v_gene: TRBV12-3/TRBV12-4; CDR3nt: TGTGCCAGCAGTTTAGGGACAGGGCCCGAAGCTTTCTTT; CDR3aa: CASSLGTGPEAFF
abundance: many; d_gene: TRBD2; j_gene: TRBJ2-2; v_gene: TRBV10-3; CDR3nt: TGTGCCGTCATGAAAGGACTAGCGGGCGACACCGGGGAGCTGTTTTTT; CDR3aa: CAVMKGLAGDTGELFF
abundance: NA; d_gene: NA; j_gene: TRBJ1-5; v_gene: TRBV4-3; CDR3nt: TGCGCCAGCAGCCAAGATACTGGGCCCCAGCATTTT; CDR3aa: CASSQDTGPQHF
abundance: many; d_gene: NA; j_gene: TRBJ2-2; v_gene: TRBV4-3; CDR3nt: TGCGCCAGCAGCCAAGTCCTAGGTCTGAAGGACACCGGGGAGCTGTTTTTT; CDR3aa: CASSQVLGLKDTGELFF
abundance: many; d_gene: NA; j_gene: TRBJ2-5; v_gene: TRBV12-3/TRBV12-4; CDR3nt: TGTGCCAGCAGTTTCGAGACCATGGGGACCCAGTACTTC; CDR3aa: CASSFETMGTQYF
abundance: many; d_gene: NA; j_gene: TRBJ1-1; v_gene: TRBV2; CDR3nt: TGTGCCAGCAGGGGGGGCGTCGACACTGAAGCTTTCTTT; CDR3aa: CASRGGVDTEAFF
abundance: many; d_gene: NA; j_gene: TRBJ2-5; v_gene: TRBV20-1; CDR3nt: TGCAGTGCTAACAGGTTCAGGGATGGGGTCGTCTTC; CDR3aa: CSANRFRDGVVF
abundance: many; d_gene: TRBD2; j_gene: TRBJ2-7; v_gene: TRBV12-3/TRBV12-4; CDR3nt: TGTGCCAGCAGTTTAGGGACTAGCACGGAACCCTACGAGCAGTACTTC; CDR3aa: CASSLGTSTEPYEQYF